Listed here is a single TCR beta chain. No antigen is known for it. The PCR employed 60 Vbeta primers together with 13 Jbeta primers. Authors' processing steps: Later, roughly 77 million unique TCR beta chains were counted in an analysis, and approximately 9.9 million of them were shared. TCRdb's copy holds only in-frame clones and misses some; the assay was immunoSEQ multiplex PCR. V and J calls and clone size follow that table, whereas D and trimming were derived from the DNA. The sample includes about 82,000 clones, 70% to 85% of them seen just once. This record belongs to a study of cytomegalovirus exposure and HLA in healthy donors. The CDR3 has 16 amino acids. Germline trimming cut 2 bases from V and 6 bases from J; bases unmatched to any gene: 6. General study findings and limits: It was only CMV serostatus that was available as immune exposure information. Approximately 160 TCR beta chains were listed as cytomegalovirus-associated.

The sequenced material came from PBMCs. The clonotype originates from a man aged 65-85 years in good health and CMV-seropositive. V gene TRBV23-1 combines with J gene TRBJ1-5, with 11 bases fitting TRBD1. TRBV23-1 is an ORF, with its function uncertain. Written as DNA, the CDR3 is TGCGCCAGCAGTCAACCCGGACAGGGGGCCGGTCAGCCCCAGCATTTT. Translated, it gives CASSQPGQGAGQPQHF.